Here is one TCR beta chain with its context. This clonotype came up a few times. Its antigen remains unidentified. No much larger clone is present one base from it, and per-base qualities are unavailable. These data are taken from a study of T-cell reconstitution after alpha-beta-depleted transplantation in children (TCRdb year 2016). Looking at the study overall: Using TCR repertoire profiling, the study quantitatively followed how T-cell immune reconstitution unfolded in children after TCRalphabeta/CD19-depleted allogeneic hematopoietic cell transplantation.

V and J are truncated by 4 bases and 0 bases respectively, leaving an intervening sequence of 6 bases. CDR3 length: 13 amino acids, cysteine to phenylalanine. The retained sequence is limited to the CDR3, 39 bases, with the frame set at the first base. Library construction relied on PCR. The run used an Illumina HiSeq 2500. Molecular barcoding was employed in the preparation of TCR libraries, with unique molecular identifiers being used to normalize TCRbeta repertoire quantification. Using fastp at Q25 and MiXCR, TCRdb reprocessed the public reads and kept productive beta chains. CDR3 protein duplicates are merged, each entry listing the most common genes and DNA. This sample gives approximately 240,000 distinct CDR3 sequences in total; roughly 10% of them show up just once. Over 5% of the sample belongs to the ten largest clones.

Recombination joined TRBV12-3 or TRBV12-4 with TRBJ1-2; the D segment cannot be called with confidence. This receptor was identified in a human donor who donated a stem cell graft to a child with acute lymphoblastic leukemia. The sample was PBMCs from the stem cell graft donor, taken from the stem cell graft. The CDR3 region: CASSYESNYGYTF. The DNA is as follows: TGTGCCAGCAGTTATGAATCTAACTATGGCTACACCTTC.